This TCR beta chain was sequenced in a study of tumor-infiltrating lymphocytes in primary liver carcinoma. With respect to this clonotype: Its ends do not fully match the called genes, so a read error is possible.

The CDR3 runs 12 residues. Germline lookup yields CDR1 LGHNA and CDR2 YNFKEQ. Germline DNA was also extracted, with blood RNA taken from unsorted whole blood. TCR beta cDNA was made from 450 to 550 ng total RNA with a constant-region primer. Generation of the TCR beta libraries relied on three nested multiplex PCR rounds using slightly modified ARM-PCR. The first two PCR rounds, approximately 11 cycles each, used TRBV1-TRBV30 forward primers and a C-beta reverse primer. TCRdb re-called the multiplex PCR reads through MiXCR, storing one row per CDR3 protein. Of about 330,000 distinct CDR3 sequences in the sample, about two thirds were seen once.

V gene TRBV4-2 combines with J gene TRBJ1-1, with D uncertain. The TCR was taken from a man aged 35-49 years with primary liver carcinoma and hepatitis B virus infection. Sequencing was done on a sample of peripheral blood. The chain's CDR3 is CASNEGGTEAFF. The CDR3 coding sequence is TGCGCCAGCAACGAGGGTGGGACTGAAGCTTTCTTT.